The present T cell receptor (beta chain) was sequenced within a study of technical replicates of blood from four donors (dated by TCRdb to about 2017). The receptor library was made with the immunoSEQ multiplex PCR assay. TCRdb limited this immuneACCESS table to in-frame rearrangements with V and J called. A share of clones is missing; checked studies link under half to unresolved V genes, and the rest is unexplained. The sample table shows about 73,000 clones, and 85% to 95% are seen once. The ten most abundant clones make up around 4.6% of the sample. V is pared back by 3 bases and J by 4 bases, with 7 bases lying between the germline termini. For CDR1 and CDR2, the germline V gene lists MNHNS and SASEGT. The CDR3, cysteine through phenylalanine, is 12 amino acids long. Only the CDR3 portion is preserved as DNA: 36 bases, with reading frame beginning at the first base. About this clone: This clone's antigen is unknown. Base qualities are not provided; no much larger clone lies one nucleotide away.

This clonotype was obtained from a human donor in good health. Some clones in this sample may be carry-over from other donors' samples. The sample taken for sequencing was PBMCs. The receptor chain draws on TRBV6-1 and TRBJ2-7, with the D gene not clear enough to name. The CDR3 region has the sequence CASSDLTYEQYF. Here is the DNA: TGTGCCAGCAGTGACTTAACATACGAGCAGTACTTC.